This paragraph covers one T cell receptor (beta chain) sequence. Its specificity is unknown. The sample has other DNA sequences that encode this CDR3 too. This sample was taken from a study of graft-versus-host responses after intestinal transplantation. Looking at the study overall: Transplantation in recipients was multivisceral, liver-intestinal, or isolated intestinal.

Whole-study findings and limits: Early HvG declines after transplant were associated with peak circulating GvH clone levels.

Per the germline V gene, CDR1 is SGHTA and CDR2 is FQGNSA. Trimming stripped 5 bases from V and 2 bases from J, with 3 bases between. This CDR3 has 11 amino acids. Only in-frame clones appear in the TCRdb table, and some are missing; sequencing was by immunoSEQ multiplex PCR. This repertoire shows tens of thousands of clones, roughly 93% found once; its top ten account for more than 0.3%. The specimen was unstimulated CD4+ T cells sorted from spleen or lymph node cells, collected before transplant. J is TRBJ1-1 and V is TRBV7-2, with D unresolved. The receptor was derived from a human donor who was the organ donor for an intestinal transplant. DNA for the CDR3: TGTGCCAGCAGCGACAACACTGAAGCTTTCTTT. As protein: CASSDNTEAFF.